The clone carrying this T cell receptor (beta chain) was seen many times. Its antigen is not identified. A single record per CDR3 protein comes from TCRdb applying MiXCR to the reads. The data hold tens of thousands of distinct CDR3 sequences, with just under 4% observed a single time. The sample originates from a study of T cell repertoires in cytomegalovirus infection. Across the study: Both CMV infection and a matching HLA type were indicated by public TCR beta signatures. Broader study findings: CMV-specific TCR beta clonotypes restricted by HLA-C dominated the ex vivo response. Identification of carriers of CMV plus the relevant HLA was performed using cumulative public TCR beta family frequency.

Germline lookup yields CDR1 SGHVS and CDR2 FQNEAQ. V lost 4 bases, J lost 1 base, and 7 bases stayed unmatched. The CDR3 runs to 17 residues. The sequence derives from a human donor in good health (CMV status not recorded). Some clones in this sample may be carry-over from other donors' samples. Sequenced input: PBMCs. J is TRBJ1-6 and V is TRBV7-8; 7 positions agree with TRBD1. CDR3 nucleotide sequence: TGTGCCAGCAGCTCCCGACAGGGTGCATCCTATAATTCACCCCTCCACTTT. Its translation is CASSSRQGASYNSPLHF. Supplemented by reference TRBV7-8 and TRBJ1-6, the full variable domain reads GAGVSQSPRYKVAKRGQDVALRCDPISGHVSLFWYQQALGQGPEFLTYFQNEAQLDKSGLPSDRFFAERPEGSVSTLKIQRTQQEDSAVYLCASSSRQGASYNSPLHFGNGTRLTVT.